This T cell receptor (beta chain) was observed in a study of blood T cells in healthy people across ages (dated by TCRdb to between 2014 and 2016). The study in broad terms: In model experiments, template switching captured about one uniquely barcoded TCR beta cDNA molecule for every two T cells. To track age-related changes in TCR beta repertoire diversity, the study relied on deep sequencing normalized with unique cDNA molecular identifiers. The donors were split into four age groups: young (average about 16 years), middle-aged (39), aged (over 55) and long-lived (roughly 86). To avoid experimental bias, donors of different ages were distributed randomly across sequencing lanes. Two additional independent replicas of 1 million unique cDNA reads from the same blood draw were analyzed for two donors (one aged 18 to 30 and one aged 80 or older).

Library construction relied on 5' RACE. Reads for this sample came from an Illumina HiSeq 2500. A second about 6 to 11 cycle PCR used a sample-barcoded 5' primer and a J-beta primer mix. Each TCR beta cDNA molecule received a unique molecular identifier from a template-switch 5' adaptor carrying 12 random nucleotides. At least 2.5 million CDR3-containing paired-end reads were obtained from each sample. First-strand cDNA was synthesized from all RNA with the Mint cDNA synthesis kit, primed by a TRBC-specific oligonucleotide. All cDNA was treated with uracil-DNA glycosylase and then went through a first 18-cycle PCR with the universal primers M1SS and BC2_uni_R. From the authors' description of their analysis: For normalization, 1 million high-quality reads, each with a distinct molecular identifier, were randomly selected from each sample. Instead of being binned into consensus sequences, reads with shared molecular identifiers were discarded. MiTCR, with a Q25 quality threshold and the strictest error-elimination algorithm, was used for CDR3 identification, clonotype clustering and error correction. A nonparametric unseen species model with Euler transformation was used to estimate a lower bound on total TCR beta diversity. TCRdb cleaned the public reads at Q25 with fastp, built clones with MiXCR and kept in-frame beta chains. Rows are combined by CDR3 protein, so each entry shows the most common genes and DNA. The V and J calls, along with clone size, are taken from TCRdb and not from the paper's own processing. Here the sample has about 680,000 distinct CDR3 sequences; approximately 50% occur a single time. Roughly 34% of the sample lies in the top ten.

Concerning this clonotype itself: The clone's antigen remains unknown. It has no much larger one-base neighbor in the sample; base qualities were not kept.

Donors were a few dozen systemically healthy Caucasian individuals from Russia aged roughly 6 to 100 years. Around 10 milliliters of peripheral blood were collected from each donor into EDTA-treated Vacutainer tubes. Ficoll-Paque density-gradient centrifugation was used to isolate PBMCs, with at least 6 million obtained per sample. Total RNA was extracted from PBMCs with Trizol reagent, with at least 6 micrograms obtained per sample. For every donor, an aliquot of PBMCs went through flow cytometry to measure the percentages of naive CD45RAhigh/CD27high T cells. V loses 5 bases at its end and J loses 14 bases; junction bases beyond the gene matches: 11. From cysteine to phenylalanine, the CDR3 is 13 amino acids long. CDR3 DNA is the only sequence kept; it has 39 bases, read in frame from the first base. From the germline V gene, CDR1 is SGHTA and CDR2 is FQGNSA. General conclusions and limits of the study: Compared with the aged group, the long-lived group had more naive CD4+ T cells, fewer expanded clones and increased TCR diversity, suggesting age selection. Estimates of total diversity based on one million sequenced T cells were regarded as lower bounds and as underestimates. The percentage of naive T cells measured by flow cytometry correlated strongly with observed TCR beta diversity. As age increased, observed TCR beta diversity per million T cells dropped in a roughly linear way, and a significant reduction was already evident by age 40. Bulk unsorted PBMC profiling prevented conclusive comparison of naive and antigen-experienced compartments. Because donor CMV infection status was unknown, age-related changes in expanded clonotypes were potentially confounded.

Sequenced material: blood. The receptor chain draws on TRBV7-2 and TRBJ2-3; TRBD1 fits 9 bases in the junction. This receptor was taken from a woman aged 60-75 years in good health. In nucleotides, the sequence is TGTGCCAGCAGCCTCGGACCGGGACAGGGTGCGTATTTT. Translated, this gives CASSLGPGQGAYF.